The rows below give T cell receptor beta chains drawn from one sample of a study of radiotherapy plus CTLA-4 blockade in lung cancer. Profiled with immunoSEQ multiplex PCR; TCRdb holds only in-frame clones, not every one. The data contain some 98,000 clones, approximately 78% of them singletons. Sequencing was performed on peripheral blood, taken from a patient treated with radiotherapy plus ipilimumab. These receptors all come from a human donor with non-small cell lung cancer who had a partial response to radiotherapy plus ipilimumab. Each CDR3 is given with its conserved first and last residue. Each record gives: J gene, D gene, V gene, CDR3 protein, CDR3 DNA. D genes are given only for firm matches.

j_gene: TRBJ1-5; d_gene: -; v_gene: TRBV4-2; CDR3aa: CASSQEGPAYSNQPQHF; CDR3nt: TGTGCCAGCAGCCAAGAGGGGCCAGCCTATAGCAATCAGCCCCAGCATTTT
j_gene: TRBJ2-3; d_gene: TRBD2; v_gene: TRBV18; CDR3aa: CASSLAGGRGTDTQYF; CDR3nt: TGTGCCAGCTCACTGGCGGGAGGCCGGGGCACAGATACGCAGTATTTT
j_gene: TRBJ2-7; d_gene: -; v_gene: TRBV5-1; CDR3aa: CASSLDRYEQYF; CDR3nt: TGCGCCAGCAGCTTGGACAGGTACGAGCAGTACTTC
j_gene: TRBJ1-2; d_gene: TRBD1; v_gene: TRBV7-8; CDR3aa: CASSSQGDGYTF; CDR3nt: TGTGCCAGCAGCTCACAGGGGGATGGCTACACCTTC
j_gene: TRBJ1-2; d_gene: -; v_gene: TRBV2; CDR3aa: CASSADTGYTF; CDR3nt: TGTGCCAGCAGTGCGGACACGGGCTACACCTTC
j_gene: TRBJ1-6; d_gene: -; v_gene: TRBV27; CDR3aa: CASSFSDSIGSPLHF; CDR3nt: TGTGCCAGCAGTTTCTCGGACAGCATAGGGTCACCCCTCCACTTT
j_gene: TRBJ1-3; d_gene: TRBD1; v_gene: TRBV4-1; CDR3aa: CASSQGQGAGGNTIYF; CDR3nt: TGCGCCAGCAGCCAAGGGCAGGGGGCAGGTGGAAACACCATATATTTT
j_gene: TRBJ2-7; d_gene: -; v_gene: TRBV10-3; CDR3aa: CAISASSQGIGFKEQYF; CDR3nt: TGTGCCATCAGTGCCAGTTCACAGGGAATTGGGTTCAAGGAGCAGTACTTC
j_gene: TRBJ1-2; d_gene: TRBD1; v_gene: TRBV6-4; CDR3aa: CASSHRDSLYGYTF; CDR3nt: TGTGCCAGCAGTCACCGGGACAGCCTCTATGGCTACACCTTC
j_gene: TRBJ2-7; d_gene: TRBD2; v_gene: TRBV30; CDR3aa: CAWSIAGASEQYF; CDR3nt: TGTGCCTGGAGTATAGCGGGAGCAAGCGAGCAGTACTTC